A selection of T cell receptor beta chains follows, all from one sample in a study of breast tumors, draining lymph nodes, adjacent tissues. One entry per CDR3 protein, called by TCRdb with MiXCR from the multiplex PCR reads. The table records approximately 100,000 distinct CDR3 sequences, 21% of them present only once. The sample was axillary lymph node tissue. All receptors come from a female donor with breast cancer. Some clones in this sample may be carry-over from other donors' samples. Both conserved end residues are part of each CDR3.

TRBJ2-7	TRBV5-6	CASRPFDRDYEQYF
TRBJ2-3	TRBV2	CASRNRDRGRTDTQYF
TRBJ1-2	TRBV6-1	CASSEGQNNYGYTF
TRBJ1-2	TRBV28	CASRRDRATYGYTF
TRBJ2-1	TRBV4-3	CASSQDFAGSYNEQFF
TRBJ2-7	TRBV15	CATDRDGEQYF
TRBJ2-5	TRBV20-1	CSARSGYQETQYF
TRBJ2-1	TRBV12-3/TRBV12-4	CASSLVRGNEQFF
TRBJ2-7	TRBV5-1	CASSPQGLADYEQYF
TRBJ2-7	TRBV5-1	CASSPGQGIFYEQYF
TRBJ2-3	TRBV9	CASTLGQGLADTQYF
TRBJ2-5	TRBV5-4	CASSLPGQETQYF
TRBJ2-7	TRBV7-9	CASSKGTAVREQYF
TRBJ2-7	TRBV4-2	CASSPRIGTYEQYF
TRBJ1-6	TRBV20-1	CSATDRYPTLGDSPLHF
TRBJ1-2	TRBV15	CATSRPTGGPYGYTF
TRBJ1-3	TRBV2	CASSAGVGGNTIYF
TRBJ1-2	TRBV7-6	CASSLGVGQGYGYTF
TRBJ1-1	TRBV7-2	CASSPPRDIPEAFF
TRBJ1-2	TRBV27	CASSPDLTRQGHIYGYTF
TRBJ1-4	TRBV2	CASRESTNEKLFF
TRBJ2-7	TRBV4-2	CASSPLGDISEQYF
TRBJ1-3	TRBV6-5	CASRPPLGRATGNTIYF
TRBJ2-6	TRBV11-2	CASSPTWRAGANVLTF
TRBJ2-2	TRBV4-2	CASSHGQGSTGELFF
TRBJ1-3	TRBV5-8	CASSLLRDSGNTIYF
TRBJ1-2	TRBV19	CASSIGENYGYTF
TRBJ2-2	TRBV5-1	CASSPGTPTGELLF
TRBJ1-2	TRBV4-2	CASRGIREGYGYTF
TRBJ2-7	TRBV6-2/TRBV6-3	CASSYVWPPDEQYF
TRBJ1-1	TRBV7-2	CASSLDLYTEAFF
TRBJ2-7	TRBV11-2	CASRRTGQSYEQYF
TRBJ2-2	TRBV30	CAWSAGTGELFF
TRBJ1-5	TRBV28	CASSLFGLRAASSNQPQHF
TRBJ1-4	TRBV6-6	CASSYGQGQARGEKLFF
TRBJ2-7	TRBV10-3	CAISESGQTYEQYF
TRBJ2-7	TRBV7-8	CASSLVTRGSYEQYF
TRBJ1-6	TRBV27	CASSIARGSGSPLHF
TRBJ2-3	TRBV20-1	CSAHPMASGRTDTQYF
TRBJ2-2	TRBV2	CASSEKRGVAGELFF
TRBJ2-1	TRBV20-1	CSATDRAGNNEQFF
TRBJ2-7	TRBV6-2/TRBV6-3	CASSYWTEQYF
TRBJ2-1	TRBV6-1	CASSEDGWDNEQFF
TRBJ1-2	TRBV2	CASIRDFDYGYTF
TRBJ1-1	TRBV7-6	CASSFQANTEAFF
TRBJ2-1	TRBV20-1	CSARRGGTSYNEQFF
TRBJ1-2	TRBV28	CASSPLDTVYGYTF
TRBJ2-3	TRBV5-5	CASSLDGSADTQYF
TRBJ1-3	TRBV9	CASMDNSGNTIYF
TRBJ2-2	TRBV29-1	CSVEDGSGWAGELFF
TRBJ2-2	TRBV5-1	CASSATATGELFF
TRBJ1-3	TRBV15	CATSTEGNTIYF
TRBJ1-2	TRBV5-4	CASSGGTGGTPYGYTF
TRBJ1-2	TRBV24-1	CATSDSTNYGYTF
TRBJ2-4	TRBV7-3	CASSSPGLAAKNIQYF